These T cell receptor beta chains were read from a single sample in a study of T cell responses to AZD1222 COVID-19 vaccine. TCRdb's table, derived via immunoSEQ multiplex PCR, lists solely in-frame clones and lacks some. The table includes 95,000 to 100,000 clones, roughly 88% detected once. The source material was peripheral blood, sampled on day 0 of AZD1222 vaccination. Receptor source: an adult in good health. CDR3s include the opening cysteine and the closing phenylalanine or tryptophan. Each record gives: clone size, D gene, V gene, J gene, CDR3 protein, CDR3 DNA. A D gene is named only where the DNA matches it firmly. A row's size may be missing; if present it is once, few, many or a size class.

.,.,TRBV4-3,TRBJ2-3,CASSQDAQSTDTQYF,TGCGCCAGCAGCCAAGATGCGCAGAGCACAGATACGCAGTATTTT
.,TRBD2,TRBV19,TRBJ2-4,CASTLGLAGVAGNRKNIQYF,TGTGCCAGTACCCTGGGACTAGCGGGAGTAGCGGGCAATCGGAAAAACATTCAGTACTTC
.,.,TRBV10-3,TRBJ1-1,CAISDIISAEAFF,TGTGCCATCAGTGACATAATTTCGGCTGAAGCTTTCTTT
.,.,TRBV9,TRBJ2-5,CASSPRGDPQETQYF,TGTGCCAGCAGCCCCCGTGGGGACCCCCAAGAGACCCAGTACTTC
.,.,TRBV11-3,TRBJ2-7,CASSLNGYEQYF,TGTGCCAGCAGCTTAAACGGCTACGAGCAGTACTTC
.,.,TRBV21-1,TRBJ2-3,CASSKEGTGRTDTQYF,TGTGCCAGCAGCAAAGAGGGGACAGGACGCACAGATACGCAGTATTTT
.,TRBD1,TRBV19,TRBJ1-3,CASSTRGQVGNTIYF,TGTGCCAGTAGTACGAGGGGACAGGTTGGAAACACCATATATTTT
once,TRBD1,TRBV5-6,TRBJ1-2,CASSRLGGQGANYGYTF,TGTGCCAGCAGCCGGCTTGGAGGACAGGGGGCGAACTATGGCTACACCTTC
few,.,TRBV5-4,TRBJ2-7,CASTSGTRKDEQYF,TGTGCCAGCACTTCGGGGACACGGAAAGACGAGCAGTACTTC
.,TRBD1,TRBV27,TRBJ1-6,CASSRQGPNSPLHF,TGTGCCAGCAGTAGACAGGGACCCAATTCACCCCTCCACTTT
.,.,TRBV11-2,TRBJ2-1,CASSLARDPYNEQFF,TGTGCCAGCAGCTTAGCTAGGGACCCCTACAATGAGCAGTTCTTC